This T cell receptor (beta chain) derives from a study of T cell repertoires in cytomegalovirus infection. Study details: Recently identified HLA-C-restricted and well-studied HLA-B-restricted CMV epitopes were used. Through public TCR beta signatures, both CMV infection and matching HLA type were indicated. Study findings and constraints: Adding up the frequency of public TCR beta families identified people who carried CMV plus the relevant HLA. The ex vivo response showed dominance by HLA-C-restricted CMV-specific TCR beta clonotypes.

The CDR3 sequence is 11 residues long. The germline CDR1 and CDR2 sequences are SQVTM and ANQGSEA. V trimming: 2 bases; J trimming: 8 bases; junction bases outside the gene matches: 0. This clonotype turned up a few times. No antigen is known for it. TCRdb re-called the reads through MiXCR, storing one row per CDR3 protein. The table has 140,000 to 150,000 distinct CDR3 sequences, roughly 32% seen once; the top ten hold about 50%. This clonotype was sampled from a human donor in good health (CMV status not recorded). Some clones in this sample may be carry-over from other donors' samples. The material was CD8+ T cells from cultured PBMCs, obtained from culture after CMV antigen stimulation. The V call is TRBV29-1, the J call TRBJ2-1; TRBD1 agrees at 7 bases. DNA of the CDR3: TGCAGCGTTGAAAGGGGGCATGAGCAGTTCTTC. Protein: CSVERGHEQFF.